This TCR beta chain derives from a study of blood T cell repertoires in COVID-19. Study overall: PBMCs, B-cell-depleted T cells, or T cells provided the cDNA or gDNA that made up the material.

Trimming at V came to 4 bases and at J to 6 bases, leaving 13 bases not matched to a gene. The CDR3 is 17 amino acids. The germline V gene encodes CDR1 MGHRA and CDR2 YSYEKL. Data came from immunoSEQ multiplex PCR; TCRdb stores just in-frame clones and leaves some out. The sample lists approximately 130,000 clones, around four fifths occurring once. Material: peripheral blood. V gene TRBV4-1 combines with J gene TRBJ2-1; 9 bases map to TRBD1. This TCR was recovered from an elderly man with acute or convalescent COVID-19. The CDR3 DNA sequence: TGCGCCAGCAGCCCTTGGAGAACAGGGGGCTATTTCAATGAGCAGTTCTTC. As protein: CASSPWRTGGYFNEQFF.